These 10 T cell receptor delta chains originate from one sample sequenced in a study of gamma-delta T cells after stem cell transplantation. TCRdb applied CATT to the RT-PCR reads for clone calling. Here the sample spans more than 500 delta-chain clones, about 17% being singletons. The sample consisted of gamma-delta T cells. The receptor set was obtained from a human donor. It is not recorded whose cells these are; they may come from a transplant donor.

By its share, this clone is large (0.1 to 1%). The rearrangement joins TRDV2 to TRDJ1; maybe TRDD3 (6 bases). The CDR3 length is 14 residues. The germline gives CDR1 GEAIGNYY, CDR2 EKD. V was cut by 0 bases and J by 1 base, with 8 bases left in between. CDR3: CACDTLGSTDKLIF. The DNA for the CDR3 is TGTGCCTGTGACACCCTGGGGAGCACCGATAAACTCATCTTT.

To note about this clone: Given a far larger clone just one base away, this is likely a sequencing read error. This chain connects TRDV2 to TRDJ1, with D maybe TRDD3 (6 bases). Germline-derived CDR1 and CDR2 are GEAIGNYY and EKD. CDR3 length equals 18 residues. Trimming took off 2 bases at V and 1 base at J, with 22 bases between the two ends. CDR3 residues: CACDRLWGSDFRTDKLIF. CDR3 coding DNA: TGTGCCTGTGACAGGCTTTGGGGATCGGATTTTCGCACCGATAAACTCATCTTT.

This clone has only a few counts. V gene TRDV2 combines with J gene TRDJ3; 7 bases agree with TRDD3. The CDR3 runs to 20 residues. The trim removed 1 base at V and 0 bases at J, leaving 11 bases unmatched. Germline lookup yields CDR1 GEAIGNYY and CDR2 EKD. In DNA, the CDR3 is TGTGCCTGTGACACTAATTGGGGGACCACGGCCTCCTGGGACACCCGACAGATGTTTTTC. Its protein product is CACDTNWGTTASWDTRQMFF.

This clone is labeled as medium-sized (0.01 to 0.1%). V is TRDV1 and J is TRDJ2; D might be TRDD2 (5 bases). Germline loops: CDR1 TSWWSYY, CDR2 QGS. The CDR3 is made up of 19 amino acids. V shed 6 bases and J shed 4 bases, with 27 bases lying between them. The CDR3 DNA is TGTGCTCTTGGTTGGTCTTCCCGAATACCTTGTACGGAGACAGCACAACTCTTCTTT. It specifies CALGWSSRIPCTETAQLFF.

This clone occurred a few times. This rearrangement joins TRAV29/DV5 to TRDJ1; D is uncertain. Trimming took 4 bases from V and 2 from J, leaving 15 bases between them. Germline lookup yields CDR1 NSMFDY and CDR2 ISSIKDK. The CDR3 loop spans 14 amino acids. The CDR3: CAALSRRRTDKLIF. CDR3 nucleotide sequence: TGTGCAGCATTATCCCGCAGAAGGACCGATAAACTCATCTTT.

This clone showed up just a few times. V usage is TRDV2 and J usage is TRDJ1; 9 bases map to TRDD2. The V gene's germline CDR1 is GEAIGNYY and CDR2 EKD. V dropped 0 bases and J dropped 0; count of bases not matched to a gene: 34. The CDR3 loop spans 26 amino acids. In DNA, the CDR3 is TGTGCCTGTGACACCGTTCGACTCCAGGGCCTTCCTACTCCATATCGTACTGGGGTTAACACCGATAAACTCATCTTT. Translated, it gives CACDTVRLQGLPTPYRTGVNTDKLIF.

On this clone itself: Given a far larger clone just one base away, this is likely a sequencing read error. The chain recombines TRDV2 with TRDJ1; TRDD3 matches 7 bases. Germline lookup yields CDR1 GEAIGNYY and CDR2 EKD. The CDR3 consists of 15 residues. As DNA, the CDR3 is TGTGCCTATGACACCGTGGGGGAAGGCGCCGATAAACTCATCTTT. Its protein is CAYDTVGEGADKLIF.

This clone has just a few counts. One base separates it from a far larger clone, so it is likely a read error. At the DNA level, this CDR3 is encoded by other sequences in the same sample as well. This rearrangement joins TRDV2 to TRDJ1; D ambiguous. Germline-derived CDR1 and CDR2 are GEAIGNYY and EKD. Trimming took 3 bases from V and 5 from J, leaving 24 bases between them. The length of the CDR3 is 17 residues. CDR3 sequence (DNA): TGTGCCTGTGACCGATTACCATTGGGTGTCTCCGAGGATAAACTCATCTTT. Protein sequence: CACDRLPLGVSEDKLIF.

This clone has more than one count but fewer than ten. This may stem from a read error, because a much larger clone lies one nucleotide away. The sample carries other DNA sequences with the same CDR3. The chain has TRDV2 and TRDJ1, with 13 positions matching TRDD3. The V gene's germline CDR1 is GEAIGNYY and CDR2 EKD. The CDR3 sequence is 18 residues long. The CDR3 nucleotides read TGTGCCTGTGACGGGGTACTGGGGGATACGGAGAGCACCGATAAGCTCATCTTT. Translated: CACDGVLGDTESTDKLIF.

This clone has more than one count but fewer than ten. A read error likely explains this, since a far larger clone differs by one base. The sample contains more than one DNA sequence encoding this CDR3. This chain connects TRDV1 to TRDJ2, with TRDD2 matching over 8 bases. The CDR3 sequence is 24 residues long. Germline V lookup: CDR1 TSWWSYY, CDR2 QGS. V gave up 2 bases and J gave up 0 bases; unmatched junction bases: 26. CDR3 region: CALGEGLSGRILPTYPALTAQLFF. In DNA form, the CDR3 reads TGTGCTCTTGGGGAAGGTTTGTCTGGCAGGATACTTCCTACCTACCCCGCTTTGACAGCACAACTCTTCTTT.